Included here is one T cell receptor (beta chain) sequence, with context. In Seattle, patients joined the study during active infection and were tracked longitudinally. The entry originates in a study of blood T cell repertoires in COVID-19. Study overall: Sources were T cells, B-cell-depleted T cells, or PBMCs; the material itself was cDNA or gDNA.

The authors' processing: Reference gene primer amplification gave estimated nucleated cell counts. Profiled with immunoSEQ multiplex PCR; TCRdb holds only in-frame clones, not every one. From that table come the V and J calls and clone size; the DNA was used to work out D and trimming. The sample has some 290,000 clones, roughly 90% seen once. The germline V gene has CDR1 WNHNN and CDR2 SYGVQD (reference sequence). V was clipped by 8 bases and J by 12 bases; unmatched bases: 4. The CDR3 has 12 amino acids. The rearrangement links TRBV10-1 to TRBJ1-6, with TRBD1 identical over 10 bases. Sample: peripheral blood. The source is a woman aged 25 to 45 with COVID-19, enrolled during active disease. The CDR3 DNA is TGCGCCAGCGGGACAGGGGTTCAACCCCTCCACTTT. Its protein is CASGTGVQPLHF.